This T cell receptor (beta chain) was found in a study of beta chain features in type 1 diabetes. The germline V and J ends were trimmed by 8 bases and 7 bases, with 18 bases remaining between them. The CDR3 extends over 14 amino acids. Germline V gene sequence: CDR1 SGHTA, CDR2 FQGNSA. Every participating donor gave one draw, a heparinised blood sample averaging roughly 100 mL. Naive, central memory, regulatory and stem cell-like memory cells within the CD4+ compartment were sorted using CD45RO/CCR7/CD25/CD127/CD95/CD27. The sequenced template was cDNA made from the entire isolated RNA. Clones were read by immunoSEQ multiplex PCR, and TCRdb kept only the in-frame ones, dropping some. The table records some 150,000 clones, roughly 9.7% of them present only once.

The source is a woman in her forties in good health. The sample comprised central memory CD4+ T cells from blood. The J gene is TRBJ1-5, the V gene TRBV7-2, with D maybe TRBD1 (5 bases). The CDR3: CASRGPGGGQPQHF. The CDR3 coding sequence is TGTGCCAGCCGGGGCCCCGGGGGAGGGCAGCCCCAGCATTTT. Supplemented by reference TRBV7-2 and TRBJ1-5, the full variable domain reads GAGVSQSPSNKVTEKGKDVELRCDPISGHTALYWYRQSLGQGLEFLIYFQGNSAPDKSGLPSDRFSAERTGGSVSTLTIQRTQQEDSAVYLCASRGPGGGQPQHFGDGTRLSIL.